A selection of T cell receptor beta chains follows, all from one sample in a study of T cells in Graves' hyperthyroidism and ophthalmopathy. MiXCR, run by TCRdb on the multiplex PCR reads, gives a single entry per CDR3 protein. The table records 300,000 or so distinct CDR3 sequences, 21% of them present only once. Specimen: blood. Receptors were obtained from a woman aged 45-65 years with Graves' hyperthyroidism. Both conserved end residues are part of each CDR3. A D gene is named only where the DNA matches it firmly. Only part of the rows carry a size: once, few, many, or a class if the clone is expanded.

>.|TRBJ1-4|many|TRBV5-6
CASSGGWATNEKLFF
TGTGCCAGCAGCGGGGGATGGGCAACTAATGAAAAACTGTTTTTT
>TRBD1|TRBJ1-5|many|TRBV12-3/TRBV12-4
CASRTGQASNQPQHF
TGTGCCAGCAGGACAGGACAGGCTAGCAATCAGCCCCAGCATTTT
>.|TRBJ1-2|many|TRBV9
CASSVLGDYGYTF
TGTGCCAGCAGCGTATTGGGGGACTATGGCTACACCTTC
>.|TRBJ2-1|.|TRBV19
CASSSQNPYNEQFF
TGTGCCAGTAGTTCACAAAACCCGTACAATGAGCAGTTCTTC
>.|TRBJ1-3|.|TRBV10-3
CAISAGGSGNTIYF
TGTGCCATCAGTGCTGGCGGCTCTGGAAACACCATATATTTT
>TRBD2|TRBJ2-1|.|TRBV4-1
CASSQESLLAGGYNEQFF
TGCGCCAGCAGCCAAGAGAGCCTACTAGCGGGAGGGTACAATGAGCAGTTCTTC
>.|TRBJ2-5|many|TRBV7-2
CASSLGGLTGGQTQYF
TGTGCCAGCAGCTTAGGGGGACTAACAGGGGGACAGACCCAGTACTTC
>.|TRBJ2-5|many|TRBV20-1
CSTYLPEETQYF
TGCAGTACCTACCTGCCGGAAGAGACCCAGTACTTC
>.|TRBJ2-1|.|TRBV13
CASSPYGATYGGNEQFF
TGTGCCAGCAGCCCGTACGGAGCGACCTATGGGGGTAATGAGCAGTTCTTC
>TRBD1|TRBJ2-6|.|TRBV27
CASSSRQGLGANVLTF
TGTGCCAGCAGTTCACGACAGGGTTTGGGGGCCAACGTCCTGACTTTC
>TRBD1|TRBJ1-4|few|TRBV5-1
CASSPRGGDEKLFF
TGCGCCAGCAGCCCCAGGGGGGGGGATGAAAAACTGTTTTTT
>.|TRBJ2-7|many|TRBV6-1
CASSEVLGNYEQYF
TGTGCCAGCAGTGAGGTTTTGGGCAACTACGAGCAGTACTTC
>TRBD1|TRBJ1-2|many|TRBV28
CASSLQSTGYLGYTF
TGTGCCAGCAGTTTACAATCGACAGGGTATTTGGGCTACACCTTC
>.|TRBJ1-2|.|TRBV5-6
CASSKTGNGYTF
TGTGCCAGCAGCAAGACAGGAAATGGCTACACCTTC
>.|TRBJ2-3|many|TRBV7-9
CASSLGGGVTDTQYF
TGTGCCAGCAGCTTAGGGGGGGGCGTGACAGATACGCAGTATTTT
>.|TRBJ1-2|.|TRBV12-3/TRBV12-4
CASSLFEYGYTF
TGTGCCAGCAGTTTATTCGAGTATGGCTACACCTTC
>.|TRBJ2-3|many|TRBV28
CASSLPGTDLTDTQYF
TGTGCCAGCAGTCTACCCGGGACGGACCTCACAGATACGCAGTATTTT
>.|TRBJ2-2|.|TRBV18
CASSPGANTGELFF
TGTGCCAGCTCACCTGGAGCGAACACCGGGGAGCTGTTTTTT
>.|TRBJ2-7|many|TRBV6-1
CASRTEGSYEQYF
TGTGCCAGCAGGACGGAGGGAAGCTACGAGCAGTACTTC
>.|TRBJ1-6|many|TRBV12-3/TRBV12-4
CASTPDRRNSPLHF
TGTGCCAGCACCCCTGACAGAAGGAATTCACCCCTCCACTTT
>TRBD2|TRBJ2-1|few|TRBV20-1
CSASASGDYNEQFF
TGCAGTGCTTCCGCTAGCGGGGATTACAATGAGCAGTTCTTC
>TRBD2|TRBJ2-5|many|TRBV20-1
CSARAPLAGYQETQYF
TGCAGTGCTAGAGCGCCACTAGCGGGGTACCAAGAGACCCAGTACTTC
>.|TRBJ1-1|.|TRBV19
CASSIWGLMNTEAFF
TGTGCCAGTAGTATATGGGGACTGATGAACACTGAAGCTTTCTTT
>.|TRBJ2-3|many|TRBV5-1
CASSSGVSTDTQYF
TGCGCCAGCAGCTCCGGCGTAAGCACAGATACGCAGTATTTT
>.|TRBJ2-7|.|TRBV7-2
CASSLFSEQYF
TGTGCCAGCAGCTTATTTTCCGAGCAGTACTTC
>TRBD1|TRBJ2-2|.|TRBV7-9
CASRTGGSTGELFF
TGTGCCAGCAGGACAGGGGGCAGCACCGGGGAGCTGTTTTTT
>.|TRBJ1-2|few|TRBV3-1
CASSSMGRDYGYTF
TGTGCCAGCTCCTCAATGGGACGGGACTATGGCTACACCTTC
>.|TRBJ2-5|many|TRBV20-1
CSAREGEETQYF
TGCAGTGCTAGAGAAGGGGAAGAGACCCAGTACTTC
>.|TRBJ1-1|.|TRBV19
CASSIPGHTNTEAFF
TGTGCCAGTAGTATCCCGGGACATACGAACACTGAAGCTTTCTTT
>TRBD2|TRBJ2-1|many|TRBV2
CASRAWTSGGPSSYNEQFF
TGTGCCAGCAGGGCCTGGACTAGCGGGGGACCCAGCTCCTACAATGAGCAGTTCTTC
>TRBD1|TRBJ1-2|.|TRBV9
CASSESRDREYYGYTF
TGTGCCAGCAGCGAGAGCCGGGACAGGGAATACTATGGCTACACCTTC
>.|TRBJ2-5|many|TRBV12-3/TRBV12-4
CASTAVQETQYF
TGTGCCAGCACGGCGGTCCAAGAGACCCAGTACTTC
>.|TRBJ1-6|.|TRBV3-1
CASSPNPDNSPLHF
TGTGCCAGCAGCCCGAACCCAGATAATTCACCCCTCCACTTT
>.|TRBJ1-2|.|TRBV6-2/TRBV6-3
CASSDNPTNYGYTF
TGTGCCAGCAGTGACAACCCCACTAACTATGGCTACACCTTC
>.|TRBJ1-1|few|TRBV11-2
CASSQSQGRNTEAFF
TGTGCCAGCAGCCAGTCACAGGGACGGAACACTGAAGCTTTCTTT
>.|TRBJ1-1|many|TRBV6-5
CASSYADGHTEAFF
TGTGCCAGCAGTTACGCGGACGGACACACTGAAGCTTTCTTT
>.|TRBJ1-6|many|TRBV7-9
CASSSYRVNSPLHF
TGTGCCAGCAGCTCATACAGGGTGAATTCACCCCTCCACTTT
>.|TRBJ2-3|few|TRBV7-9
CASRLKSGDLGPDTQYF
TGTGCCAGCAGGTTAAAATCCGGGGACTTGGGACCAGATACGCAGTATTTT
>.|TRBJ1-6|.|TRBV10-2
CASSQYNSPLHF
TGCGCCAGCAGTCAATATAATTCACCCCTCCACTTT
>.|TRBJ1-3|few|TRBV6-1
CASYLNSYSGNTIYF
TGTGCCAGCTACCTAAACAGTTACTCTGGAAACACCATATATTTT
>TRBD1|TRBJ1-6|.|TRBV19
CASWTGGNSPLHF
TGTGCCAGCTGGACAGGGGGTAATTCACCCCTCCACTTT
>TRBD2|TRBJ2-1|.|TRBV12-5
CASGVGTSGYNEQFF
TGTGCTAGTGGTGTTGGGACTAGCGGCTACAATGAGCAGTTCTTC
>TRBD1|TRBJ2-7|many|TRBV10-3
CAITSGTGMYEQYF
TGTGCCATCACCTCCGGGACAGGGATGTACGAGCAGTACTTC
>TRBD2|TRBJ2-1|many|TRBV30
CAWLGTSGNEQFF
TGTGCCTGGCTGGGGACTAGCGGGAACGAGCAGTTCTTC
>TRBD1|TRBJ1-2|many|TRBV5-6
CASSSTDRDYGYTF
TGTGCCAGCAGCTCGACGGACAGGGACTATGGCTACACCTTC
>.|TRBJ2-5|many|TRBV6-1
CASSRDGRKETQYF
TGTGCCAGCAGCCGGGACGGACGAAAGGAGACCCAGTACTTC
>TRBD2|TRBJ2-7|few|TRBV27
CASRIPASGRAYEQYF
TGTGCCAGCAGGATTCCCGCTAGCGGGAGAGCCTACGAGCAGTACTTC
>TRBD1|TRBJ1-1|many|TRBV20-1
CRVPPGGTEAFF
TGCAGAGTACCACCAGGGGGGACTGAAGCTTTCTTT
>.|TRBJ2-4|few|TRBV7-2
CASSLFEGGPNIQYF
TGTGCCAGCAGCTTATTTGAGGGGGGGCCGAACATTCAGTACTTC